Listed here are 7 T cell receptor beta chains from one sample, sequenced in a study of T-cell memory formation after mild COVID-19 (dated by TCRdb to about 2021). Library preparation used 5' RACE. The run used an Illumina NovaSeq 6000. TCRdb trimmed public reads at Q25 via fastp, called clones via MiXCR and kept in-frame beta chains. Rows are unified per CDR3 protein, each entry keeping the most common DNA and genes. In all, the sample holds hundreds of thousands of distinct CDR3 sequences, and about 20% of those were seen once. The ten largest clones capture approximately 8% of the sample. The sequencing sample was made of PBMCs or a T cell subset sorted from them (not recorded which). These TCRs come from an adult woman who had mild COVID-19 (a few samples of this study predate the infection). The sample titles of this study are shuffled in the database, so cell type and time point are left out; the donor was told from shared clones.

The genes are TRBV5-1 and TRBJ2-7; D is possibly TRBD2 (5 bases). In germline, CDR1 is SGHRS, CDR2 YFSETQ. This CDR3 is built from 15 residues. Trimming left V 0 bases short and J 3 bases short, with 13 bases between. The CDR3 sequence: CASSLVSDYRYEQYF. Written as DNA, the CDR3 is TGCGCCAGCAGCTTGGTAAGCGACTACCGCTACGAGCAGTACTTC.

The chain is built from TRBV7-2 and TRBJ2-7; D perhaps matches TRBD2 (6 bases). The CDR3 has 14 amino acids. CDR1 and CDR2 from the germline V gene are SGHTA and FQGNSA. Trimming stripped 5 bases from V and 1 base from J, with 12 bases between. The CDR3 spells CASSPSGVSYEQYF. The CDR3 nucleotides are TGTGCCAGCAGCCCATCGGGGGTTTCCTACGAGCAGTACTTC.

This chain links TRBV5-1 with TRBJ1-2; D possibly corresponds to TRBD1 (6 bases). V was clipped by 4 bases and J by 3 bases, with 13 bases between them. CDR1 and CDR2 (germline): SGHRS, YFSETQ. The CDR3 is made up of 14 amino acids. CDR3 sequence (DNA): TGCGCCAGCAGCCTCGCGGACAGCGACTATGGCTACACCTTC. Protein product: CASSLADSDYGYTF.

This clonotype has more than one count but fewer than ten. The chain is built from TRBV20-1 and TRBJ1-2; D may be TRBD1 (5 bases). The CDR3 loop spans 13 amino acids. V gave up 6 bases and J gave up 0 bases, with 11 bases separating them. Germline CDR1 DFQATT, CDR2 SNEGSKA (reference sequence). The CDR3 sequence: CSATRQSNYGYTF. The CDR3 bases are TGCAGTGCAACCCGACAGTCTAACTATGGCTACACCTTC.

The gene calls are TRBV5-1 and TRBJ1-6, with D possibly TRBD1 on 6 matching bases. Looked up from germline, CDR1 is SGHRS and CDR2 is YFSETQ. Between the trimmed V and J ends, which lost 4 bases and 0 bases, there was a span of 23 bases. The CDR3 has 20 amino acids. CDR3 nucleotides: TGCGCCAGCAGCCTGAGGCCTCCAGGGGACCCGAGCTCCTATAATTCACCCCTCCACTTT. This translates into CASSLRPPGDPSSYNSPLHF.

This clonotype has just a few counts. The chain couples TRBV11-2 to TRBJ2-5; the D call may be TRBD1 or TRBD2 (6 bases each). Germline values: CDR1 SGHAT, CDR2 FQNNGV. Trimming stripped 5 bases from V and 7 bases from J, with 20 bases between. CDR3 length: 15 residues. The CDR3 DNA reads TGTGCCAGCAGCCCGCCGAGGGGGATGGGGGGGACCCAGTACTTC. As protein: CASSPPRGMGGTQYF.

In this sample, this clonotype turned up a few times. The V gene is TRBV7-2, the J gene TRBJ2-1; 8 nucleotides align to TRBD1. V dropped 5 bases and J dropped 8; count of bases not matched to a gene: 11. Germline V gene data show CDR1 as SGHTA and CDR2 as FQGNSA. CDR3 length equals 15 residues. This chain's CDR3 is CASSKDREPVYEQFF. DNA of the CDR3: TGTGCCAGCAGCAAGGACAGGGAGCCGGTGTATGAGCAGTTCTTC.